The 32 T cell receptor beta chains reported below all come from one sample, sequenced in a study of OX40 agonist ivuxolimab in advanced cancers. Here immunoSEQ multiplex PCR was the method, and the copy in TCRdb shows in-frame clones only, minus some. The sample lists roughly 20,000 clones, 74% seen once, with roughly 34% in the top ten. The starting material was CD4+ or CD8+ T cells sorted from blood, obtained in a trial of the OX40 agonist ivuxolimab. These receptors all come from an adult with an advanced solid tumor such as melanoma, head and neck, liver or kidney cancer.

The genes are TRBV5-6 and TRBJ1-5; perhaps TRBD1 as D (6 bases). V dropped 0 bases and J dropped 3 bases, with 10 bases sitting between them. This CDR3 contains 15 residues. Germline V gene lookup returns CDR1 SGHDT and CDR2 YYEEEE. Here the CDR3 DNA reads TGTGCCAGCAGCTTGGGACAGGTCTTCAATCAGCCCCAGCATTTT. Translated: CASSLGQVFNQPQHF.

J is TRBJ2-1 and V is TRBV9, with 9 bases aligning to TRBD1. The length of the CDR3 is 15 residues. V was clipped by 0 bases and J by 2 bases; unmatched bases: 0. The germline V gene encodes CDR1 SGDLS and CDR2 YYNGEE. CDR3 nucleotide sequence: TGTGCCAGCAGCGTAGGGACAGGGGCCTACAATGAGCAGTTCTTC. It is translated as CASSVGTGAYNEQFF.

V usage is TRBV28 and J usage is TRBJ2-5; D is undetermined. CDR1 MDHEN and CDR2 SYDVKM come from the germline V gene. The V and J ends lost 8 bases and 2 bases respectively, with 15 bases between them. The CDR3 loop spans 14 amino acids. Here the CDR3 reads CASGNWEVQETQYF. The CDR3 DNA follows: TGTGCCAGCGGGAACTGGGAAGTACAAGAGACCCAGTACTTC.

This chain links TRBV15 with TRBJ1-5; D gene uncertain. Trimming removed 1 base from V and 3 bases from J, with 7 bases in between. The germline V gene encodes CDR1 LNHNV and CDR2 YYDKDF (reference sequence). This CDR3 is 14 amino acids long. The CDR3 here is CATSRGRDNQPQHF. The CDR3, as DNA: TGTGCCACCAGCAGAGGTAGGGACAATCAGCCCCAGCATTTT.

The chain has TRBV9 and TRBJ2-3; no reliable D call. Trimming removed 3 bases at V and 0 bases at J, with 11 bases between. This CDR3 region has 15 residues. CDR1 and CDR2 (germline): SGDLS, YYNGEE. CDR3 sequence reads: CASSEGTLSTDTQYF. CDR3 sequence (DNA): TGTGCCAGCAGCGAGGGCACACTGAGCACAGATACGCAGTATTTT.

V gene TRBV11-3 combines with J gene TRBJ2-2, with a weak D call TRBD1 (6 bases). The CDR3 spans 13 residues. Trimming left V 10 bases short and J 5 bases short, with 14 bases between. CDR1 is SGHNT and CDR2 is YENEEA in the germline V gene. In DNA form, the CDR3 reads TGTGCCATACGGGACAAAAATACCGGGGAGCTGTTTTTT. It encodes CAIRDKNTGELFF. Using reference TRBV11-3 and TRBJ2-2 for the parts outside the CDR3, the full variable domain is EAGVVQSPRYKIIEKKQPVAFWCNPISGHNTLYWYLQNLGQGPELLIRYENEEAVDDSQLPKDRFSAERLKGVDSTLKIQPAELGDSAVYLCAIRDKNTGELFFGEGSRLTVL.

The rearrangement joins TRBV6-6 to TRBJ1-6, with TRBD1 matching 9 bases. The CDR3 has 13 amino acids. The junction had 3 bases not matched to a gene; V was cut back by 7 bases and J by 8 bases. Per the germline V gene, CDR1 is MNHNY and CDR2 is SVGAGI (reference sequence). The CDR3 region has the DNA TGTGCCAGCATTACAGGGGGCGATTCACCCCTCCACTTT. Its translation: CASITGGDSPLHF.

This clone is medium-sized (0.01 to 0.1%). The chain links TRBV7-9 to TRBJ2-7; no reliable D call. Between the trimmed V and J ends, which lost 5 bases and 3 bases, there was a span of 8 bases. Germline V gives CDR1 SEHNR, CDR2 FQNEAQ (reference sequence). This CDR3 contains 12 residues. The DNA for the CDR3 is TGTGCCAGCAGCCCCGACCACTACGAGCAGTACTTC. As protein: CASSPDHYEQYF.

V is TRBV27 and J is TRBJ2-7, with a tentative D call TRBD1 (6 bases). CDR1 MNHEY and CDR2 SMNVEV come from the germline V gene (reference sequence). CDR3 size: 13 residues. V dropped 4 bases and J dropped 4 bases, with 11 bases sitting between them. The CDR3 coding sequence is TGTGCCAGCAGTTACGCAGGGGCTTACGAGCAGTACTTC. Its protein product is CASSYAGAYEQYF.

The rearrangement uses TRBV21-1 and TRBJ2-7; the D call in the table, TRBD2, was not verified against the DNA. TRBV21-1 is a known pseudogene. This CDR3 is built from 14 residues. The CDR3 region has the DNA TGTGCCAGCAGCGCCGGACTAGTTCTCTACGAGCAGTACTTC. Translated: CASSAGLVLYEQYF.

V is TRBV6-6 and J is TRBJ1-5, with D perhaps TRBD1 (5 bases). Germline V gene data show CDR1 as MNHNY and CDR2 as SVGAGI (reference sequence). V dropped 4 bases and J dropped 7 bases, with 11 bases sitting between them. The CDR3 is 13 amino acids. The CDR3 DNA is TGTGCCAGCAGTTCCCGTACAGGCCAGCCCCAGCATTTT. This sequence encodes CASSSRTGQPQHF.

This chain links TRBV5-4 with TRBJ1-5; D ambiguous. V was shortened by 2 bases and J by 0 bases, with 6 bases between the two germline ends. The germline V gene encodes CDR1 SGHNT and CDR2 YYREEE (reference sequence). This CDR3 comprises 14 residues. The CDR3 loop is CASSFDGSNQPQHF. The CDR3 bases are TGTGCCAGCAGCTTCGACGGTAGCAATCAGCCCCAGCATTTT.

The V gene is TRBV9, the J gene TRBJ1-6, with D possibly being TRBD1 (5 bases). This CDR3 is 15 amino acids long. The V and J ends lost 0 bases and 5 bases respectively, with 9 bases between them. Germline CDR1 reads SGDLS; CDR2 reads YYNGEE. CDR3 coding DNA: TGTGCCAGCAGCGTAGCGTGGGGGGATAATTCACCCCTCCACTTT. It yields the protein CASSVAWGDNSPLHF.

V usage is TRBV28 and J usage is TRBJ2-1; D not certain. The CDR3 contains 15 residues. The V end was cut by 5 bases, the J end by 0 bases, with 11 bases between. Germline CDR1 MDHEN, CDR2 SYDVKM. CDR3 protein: CASSPGGSSYNEQFF. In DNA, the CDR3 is TGTGCCAGCAGTCCGGGCGGAAGCTCCTACAATGAGCAGTTCTTC.

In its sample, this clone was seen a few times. Here the CDR3 reads CASSLDYGYTF. CDR3 coding DNA: TGTGCCAGCAGCTTAGATTATGGCTACACCTTC. The rearrangement uses TRBV7-9 and TRBJ1-2; no definite D call. The ends were cut back, 1 base at V and 5 bases at J, with 2 bases in the middle. This CDR3 has 11 amino acids. The germline V gene encodes CDR1 SEHNR and CDR2 FQNEAQ (reference sequence).

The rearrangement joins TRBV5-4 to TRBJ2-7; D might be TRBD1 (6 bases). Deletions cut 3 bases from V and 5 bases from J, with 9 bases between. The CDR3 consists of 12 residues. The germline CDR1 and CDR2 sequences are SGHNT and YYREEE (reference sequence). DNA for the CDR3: TGTGCCAGCAGCTCCACAGGGCACGAGCAGTACTTC. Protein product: CASSSTGHEQYF.

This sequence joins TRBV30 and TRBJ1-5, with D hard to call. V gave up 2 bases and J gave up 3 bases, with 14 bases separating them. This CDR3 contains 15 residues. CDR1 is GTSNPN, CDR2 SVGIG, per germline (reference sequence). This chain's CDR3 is CAWSSPGGYNQPQHF. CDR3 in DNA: TGTGCCTGGAGTTCCCCAGGAGGTTACAATCAGCCCCAGCATTTT.

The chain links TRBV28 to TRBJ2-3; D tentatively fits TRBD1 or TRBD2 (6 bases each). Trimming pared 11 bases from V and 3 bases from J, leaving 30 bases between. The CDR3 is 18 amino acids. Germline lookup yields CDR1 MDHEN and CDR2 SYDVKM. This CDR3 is CASEVRGGVRLATDTQYF. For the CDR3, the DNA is TGTGCCTCCGAAGTCAGGGGAGGTGTTCGATTAGCGACAGATACGCAGTATTTT.

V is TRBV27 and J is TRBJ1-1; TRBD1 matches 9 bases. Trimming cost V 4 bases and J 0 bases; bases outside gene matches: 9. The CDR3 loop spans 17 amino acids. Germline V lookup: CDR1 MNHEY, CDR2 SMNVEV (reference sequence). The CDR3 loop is CASSSSYRGPLNTEAFF. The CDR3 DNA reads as TGTGCCAGCAGTTCCTCATACAGGGGGCCCCTGAACACTGAAGCTTTCTTT.

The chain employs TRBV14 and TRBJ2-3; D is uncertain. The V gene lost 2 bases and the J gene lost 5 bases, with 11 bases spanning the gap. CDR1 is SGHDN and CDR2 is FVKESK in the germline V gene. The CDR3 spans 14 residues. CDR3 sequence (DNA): TGTGCCAGCAGCCAATTCCACTATGGAGATACGCAGTATTTT. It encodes CASSQFHYGDTQYF.

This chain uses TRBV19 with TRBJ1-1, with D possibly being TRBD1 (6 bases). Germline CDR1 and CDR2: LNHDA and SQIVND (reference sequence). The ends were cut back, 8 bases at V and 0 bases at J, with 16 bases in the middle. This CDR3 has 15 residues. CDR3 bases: TGTGCCAGTTTGGTCCCCGGGGGCCTGAACACTGAAGCTTTCTTT. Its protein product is CASLVPGGLNTEAFF.

As DNA, the CDR3 is TGCGCCAGCAGTCCCGGGGCCCTCAATCAGCCCCAGCATTTT. It codes for CASSPGALNQPQHF. V gene TRBV4-3 combines with J gene TRBJ1-5; D might be TRBD1 (5 bases). V lost 6 bases and J lost 3, with 12 bases in between. This CDR3 is 14 amino acids long. Per germline, CDR1 LGHNA and CDR2 YSLEER.

CDR3 protein: CASRWSGSTEAFF. As DNA, the CDR3 is TGCGCCAGCAGATGGAGCGGAAGCACTGAAGCTTTCTTT. V usage is TRBV4-1 and J usage is TRBJ1-1; D call uncertain. Between the trimmed V and J ends, which lost 6 bases and 4 bases, there was a span of 12 bases. The V gene's germline CDR1 is MGHRA and CDR2 YSYEKL. This CDR3 region has 13 residues.

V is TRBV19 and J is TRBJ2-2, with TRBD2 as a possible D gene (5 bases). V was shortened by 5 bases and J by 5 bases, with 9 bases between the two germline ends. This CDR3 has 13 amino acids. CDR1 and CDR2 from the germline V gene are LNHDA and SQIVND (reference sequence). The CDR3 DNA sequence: TGTGCCAGTAGTTGGGGAGCTACCGGGGAGCTGTTTTTT. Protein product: CASSWGATGELFF.

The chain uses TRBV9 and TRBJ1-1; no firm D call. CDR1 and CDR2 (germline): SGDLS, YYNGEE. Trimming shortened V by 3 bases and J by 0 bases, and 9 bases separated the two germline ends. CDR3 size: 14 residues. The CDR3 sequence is CASSGPGVNTEAFF. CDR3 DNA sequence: TGTGCCAGCAGCGGACCAGGCGTGAACACTGAAGCTTTCTTT.

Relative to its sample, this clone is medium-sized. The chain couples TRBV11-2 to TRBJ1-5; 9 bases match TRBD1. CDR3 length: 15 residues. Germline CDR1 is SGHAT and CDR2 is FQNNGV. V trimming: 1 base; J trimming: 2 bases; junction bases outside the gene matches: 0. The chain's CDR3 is CASSLGTGGNQPQHF. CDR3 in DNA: TGTGCCAGCAGCTTAGGGACAGGGGGCAATCAGCCCCAGCATTTT.

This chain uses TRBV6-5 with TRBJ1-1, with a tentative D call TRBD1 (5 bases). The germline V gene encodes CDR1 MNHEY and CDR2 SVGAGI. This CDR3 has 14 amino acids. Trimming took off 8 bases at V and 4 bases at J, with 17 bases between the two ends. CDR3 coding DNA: TGTGCCAGCCGCTTTGTGGGGGGACCCACTGAAGCTTTCTTT. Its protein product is CASRFVGGPTEAFF.

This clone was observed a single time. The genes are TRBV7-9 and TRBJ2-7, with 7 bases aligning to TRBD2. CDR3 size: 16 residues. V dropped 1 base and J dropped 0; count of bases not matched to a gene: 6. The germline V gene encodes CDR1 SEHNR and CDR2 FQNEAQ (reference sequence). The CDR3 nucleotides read TGTGCCAGCAGCTTAGTCGGGGGGAAGGACTCCTACGAGCAGTACTTC. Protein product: CASSLVGGKDSYEQYF.

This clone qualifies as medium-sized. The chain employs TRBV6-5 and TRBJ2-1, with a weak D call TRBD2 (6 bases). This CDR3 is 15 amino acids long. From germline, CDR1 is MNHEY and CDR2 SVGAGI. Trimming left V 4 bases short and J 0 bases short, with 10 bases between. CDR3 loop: CASSSGVSSYNEQFF. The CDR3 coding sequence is TGTGCCAGCAGTTCGGGGGTCAGCTCCTACAATGAGCAGTTCTTC.

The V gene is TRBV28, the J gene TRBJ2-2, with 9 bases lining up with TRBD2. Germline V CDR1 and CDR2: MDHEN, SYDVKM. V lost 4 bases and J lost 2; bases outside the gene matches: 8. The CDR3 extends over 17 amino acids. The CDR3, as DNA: TGTGCCAGCAGTTCAATAGCGGGAGTTATAAACACCGGGGAGCTGTTTTTT. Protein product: CASSSIAGVINTGELFF.

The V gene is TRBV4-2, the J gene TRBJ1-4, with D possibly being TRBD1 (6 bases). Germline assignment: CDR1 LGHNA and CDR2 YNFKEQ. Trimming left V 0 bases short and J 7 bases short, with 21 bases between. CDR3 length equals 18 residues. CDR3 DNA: TGTGCCAGCAGCCAAGAAGGGTCGGGACAACCAATTACTGAAAAACTGTTTTTT. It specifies CASSQEGSGQPITEKLFF.

The CDR3 loop reads CASSYSPGNNQPQHF. CDR3 DNA: TGTGCCAGCAGTTACAGTCCGGGGAACAATCAGCCCCAGCATTTT. The chain joins TRBV6-5 to TRBJ1-5; D is unclear. Germline loops: CDR1 MNHEY, CDR2 SVGAGI. The CDR3 loop spans 15 amino acids. V was shortened by 2 bases and J by 3 bases, with 11 bases between the two germline ends.